The clone carrying this TCR beta chain was recorded only once. Its target is not known. The entry originates in a study of PD-1 blockade in classical Hodgkin lymphoma. Trimming pared 0 bases from V and 15 bases from J, leaving 16 bases between. From germline, CDR1 is SGHKS and CDR2 YYEKEE (reference sequence). The CDR3 is 13 amino acids. Produced via immunoSEQ multiplex PCR; TCRdb's table is partial and in-frame only. The sample records tens of thousands of clones, around nine tenths being singletons. Overall study findings and caveats: TCR diversity in CD4+, not CD8+, cells rose significantly by C4D1. Before treatment, TCR diversity in newly diagnosed patients was reportedly lower than in healthy donors. Similar baseline diversity was found in complete responders and newly diagnosed patients.

The time point was: cycle 4 day 1 (C4D1), after 5 to 7 weeks of nivolumab. Exposure to brentuximab vedotin varied, and each patient had relapsed following autologous stem cell transplantation. The study recorded best responses of complete response, partial response or progressive disease. Specimen: peripheral blood mononuclear cells (PBMCs), collected before the fourth cycle of nivolumab. This chain connects TRBV5-5 to TRBJ2-1; perhaps TRBD2 as D (6 bases). The clonotype originates from a human donor with classical Hodgkin lymphoma. Here the CDR3 reads CASSLGGPGDSFF. The CDR3 DNA reads TGTGCCAGCAGCTTGGGTGGTCCGGGGGATTCGTTCTTC.